The sequence of this T cell receptor beta chain was determined in a study of regulatory T cells in long-lasting Graves disease. This CDR3 has 18 residues. Germline assignment: CDR1 MDHEN and CDR2 SYDVKM. V trimming: 4 bases; J trimming: 3 bases; junction bases outside the gene matches: 17. TCR beta libraries were built with iRepertoire HTBI primers and Arm-PCR of CDR3 regions. TCRdb re-called the multiplex PCR reads through MiXCR, storing one row per CDR3 protein. The sample shows about 220,000 distinct CDR3 sequences, roughly a fifth of them seen only once. The time point here: newly diagnosed GD, antithyroid drugs for less than 3 months. PBMC RNA was the source of the TCR library. This clonotype appeared many times. This sample also appeared in a second study, on T cells in Graves' hyperthyroidism and ophthalmopathy. That paper adds: The hyperthyroidism was newly diagnosed and had lasted under 2 months; the patients were aged 18 to 65. Initially, a first-round RT-PCR of the TCR CDR3 employed the HTBI primer set. Appearing also in blood were most of the thyroid clonotypes expanded above 0.001.

The clonotype originates from a woman aged 30 to 39 with Graves disease. The chain is built from TRBV28 and TRBJ2-7; 8 bases agree with TRBD1. Sequenced here: peripheral blood mononuclear cells (PBMCs), sampled at new diagnosis, from a patient treated with antithyroid drugs. The CDR3 bases are TGTGCCAGCAGTTCCTACTCATTCATGGACAGGGTAAGCTACGAGCAGTACTTC. Residues: CASSSYSFMDRVSYEQYF.